Listed below are T cell receptor beta chains from one sample, sequenced in a study of regulatory dendritic cells for organ transplantation. Generated by immunoSEQ multiplex PCR, the TCRdb table keeps only in-frame clones and is missing some. The sample contains about 11,000 clones, over 70% of which appear only once. Their antigen targets remain unknown. Sequences were obtained from memory CD4+ T cells from blood cultured with regulatory dendritic cells. These receptors originate from a human donor in good health. CDR3s include the opening cysteine and the closing phenylalanine or tryptophan. The D gene is left open where the match is weak. The size field is filled for only some rows; it gives once, few, many or a size class.

D	V	J	size	CDR3	DNA
TRBD1	TRBV5-1	TRBJ2-1	NA	CASSLSSVGQGGNEQFF	TGCGCCAGCAGCTTGAGTTCTGTGGGACAGGGGGGTAATGAGCAGTTCTTC
TRBD2	TRBV12-5	TRBJ2-1	NA	CASGLVRLRASGGPSYNEQFF	TGTGCTAGTGGTTTGGTACGACTTCGGGCTAGCGGGGGGCCCTCCTACAATGAGCAGTTCTTC
NA	TRBV9	TRBJ2-5	NA	CASSETPGGAGETQYF	TGTGCCAGCAGCGAGACCCCAGGAGGGGCGGGGGAGACCCAGTACTTC
TRBD1	TRBV6-1	TRBJ1-1	NA	CASRRTGRDTEAFF	TGTGCCAGCAGGAGGACAGGTCGTGACACTGAAGCTTTCTTT
NA	TRBV7-2	TRBJ2-7	NA	CASSLDRASYEQYF	TGTGCCAGCAGCTTAGACAGGGCCTCCTACGAGCAGTACTTC
TRBD1	TRBV2	TRBJ2-7	NA	CASSTGPTDRGYKYF	TGTGCCAGCAGTACCGGCCCTACGGACAGGGGATACAAGTACTTC
NA	TRBV13	TRBJ1-6	NA	CASSLGQGFNSPLHF	TGTGCCAGCAGCTTAGGGCAGGGATTCAATTCACCCCTCCACTTT
NA	TRBV6-1	TRBJ2-3	NA	CASSGGPGVDTQYF	TGTGCCAGCAGTGGAGGCCCGGGGGTAGATACGCAGTATTTT
NA	TRBV2	TRBJ1-4	few	CASSEGRVGEKLFF	TGTGCCAGCAGTGAAGGTCGGGTTGGGGAAAAACTGTTTTTT
NA	TRBV11-2	TRBJ1-2	NA	CASSPSGDYGYTF	TGTGCCAGCAGCCCCTCAGGGGACTATGGCTACACCTTC
NA	TRBV6-5	TRBJ1-1	NA	CASGRAVNTEAFF	TGTGCCAGCGGCAGGGCAGTTAACACTGAAGCTTTCTTT
TRBD1	TRBV2	TRBJ1-4	NA	CASSADRGRANEKLFF	TGTGCCAGCAGCGCAGACAGGGGGCGTGCTAATGAAAAACTGTTTTTT
TRBD2	TRBV18	TRBJ2-3	NA	CASSPWSGGVTDTQYF	TGTGCCAGCTCACCTTGGAGCGGGGGAGTCACAGATACGCAGTATTTT
NA	TRBV7-6	TRBJ2-3	NA	CASSLVRVRTDTQYF	TGTGCCAGCAGCTTAGTCAGGGTGCGCACAGATACGCAGTATTTT
TRBD1	TRBV6-5	TRBJ2-1	NA	CASSTRQGNEQFF	TGTGCCAGCAGTACACGACAGGGCAATGAGCAGTTCTTC
TRBD1	TRBV11-3	TRBJ2-2	few	CASSPGQGNTGELFF	TGTGCCAGCAGCCCGGGACAGGGAAACACCGGGGAGCTGTTTTTT
NA	TRBV4-3	TRBJ2-5	NA	CASSQDSLPGTQYF	TGCGCCAGCAGCCAAGATTCACTCCCCGGGACCCAGTACTTC
TRBD1	TRBV29-1	TRBJ2-7	few	CSVVSGQGAAYEQYF	TGCAGCGTTGTATCGGGACAGGGGGCGGCCTACGAGCAGTACTTC
TRBD1	TRBV4-1	TRBJ1-4	NA	CASSQDLFRQGLGEKLFF	TGCGCCAGCAGCCAAGATCTTTTCAGACAGGGTTTAGGAGAAAAACTGTTTTTT
NA	TRBV4-1	TRBJ2-7	NA	CASSGREGSYEQYF	TGCGCCAGCAGCGGTCGAGAGGGCTCCTACGAGCAGTACTTC
NA	TRBV18	TRBJ2-6	NA	CASSPNRSPPLANVLTF	TGTGCCAGCTCACCGAACAGAAGCCCCCCGTTGGCCAACGTCCTGACTTTC
TRBD1	TRBV6-4	TRBJ2-3	NA	CASSEGQGAVDTQYF	TGTGCCAGCAGTGAAGGACAGGGGGCTGTAGATACGCAGTATTTT